This TCR beta chain comes out of a study of CD4 T cells in relation to SARS-CoV-2 and coronaviruses. The germline V gene encodes CDR1 LGHNA and CDR2 YNFKEQ. CDR3 length equals 16 residues. V was pared by 0 bases and J by 8 bases, with 16 bases between. TCRdb's table, derived via immunoSEQ multiplex PCR, lists solely in-frame clones and lacks some. Altogether tens of thousands of clones are present, roughly 85% being singletons, with the ten largest covering roughly 3%. This chain uses TRBV4-2 with TRBJ2-2, with D tentatively TRBD2 (6 bases). Sequences were obtained from memory CD4+ T cells from PBMCs. The clonotype originates from an adult with COVID-19. In nucleotides, the CDR3 is TGTGCCAGCAGCCAAGAGGACTATCGAGTGGGAGGGGAGCTGTTTTTT. Protein: CASSQEDYRVGGELFF.